The clone carrying this TCR beta chain showed up just a few times. Its antigen is currently unknown. This sample was taken from a study of cytomegalovirus exposure and HLA in healthy donors. Study-wide results and caveats: Usually a TCR sequence was rare, but some public TCRs were found in many donors. Certain indistinguishable V segments, among them TRBV6-2 and TRBV6-3, were excluded.

A multiplex PCR was run with 60 Vbeta primers and 13 Jbeta primers. The table came from immunoSEQ multiplex PCR; TCRdb's copy has only in-frame clones and leaves some out. The sample holds about 250,000 clones, 72% seen once. The CDR3 length is 14 residues. CDR1 and CDR2 from the germline V gene are SGHRS and YFSETQ. The V and J ends lost 4 bases and 5 bases, in that order; junction bases with no gene match: 4. This TCR came from a female donor in good health and CMV-seronegative. The V call is TRBV5-1, the J call TRBJ2-1, with TRBD2 matching 9 bases. Material for sequencing was PBMCs. CDR3 protein: CASSGGRAHNEQFF. The CDR3 bases are TGCGCCAGCAGCGGCGGGAGGGCCCACAATGAGCAGTTCTTC.